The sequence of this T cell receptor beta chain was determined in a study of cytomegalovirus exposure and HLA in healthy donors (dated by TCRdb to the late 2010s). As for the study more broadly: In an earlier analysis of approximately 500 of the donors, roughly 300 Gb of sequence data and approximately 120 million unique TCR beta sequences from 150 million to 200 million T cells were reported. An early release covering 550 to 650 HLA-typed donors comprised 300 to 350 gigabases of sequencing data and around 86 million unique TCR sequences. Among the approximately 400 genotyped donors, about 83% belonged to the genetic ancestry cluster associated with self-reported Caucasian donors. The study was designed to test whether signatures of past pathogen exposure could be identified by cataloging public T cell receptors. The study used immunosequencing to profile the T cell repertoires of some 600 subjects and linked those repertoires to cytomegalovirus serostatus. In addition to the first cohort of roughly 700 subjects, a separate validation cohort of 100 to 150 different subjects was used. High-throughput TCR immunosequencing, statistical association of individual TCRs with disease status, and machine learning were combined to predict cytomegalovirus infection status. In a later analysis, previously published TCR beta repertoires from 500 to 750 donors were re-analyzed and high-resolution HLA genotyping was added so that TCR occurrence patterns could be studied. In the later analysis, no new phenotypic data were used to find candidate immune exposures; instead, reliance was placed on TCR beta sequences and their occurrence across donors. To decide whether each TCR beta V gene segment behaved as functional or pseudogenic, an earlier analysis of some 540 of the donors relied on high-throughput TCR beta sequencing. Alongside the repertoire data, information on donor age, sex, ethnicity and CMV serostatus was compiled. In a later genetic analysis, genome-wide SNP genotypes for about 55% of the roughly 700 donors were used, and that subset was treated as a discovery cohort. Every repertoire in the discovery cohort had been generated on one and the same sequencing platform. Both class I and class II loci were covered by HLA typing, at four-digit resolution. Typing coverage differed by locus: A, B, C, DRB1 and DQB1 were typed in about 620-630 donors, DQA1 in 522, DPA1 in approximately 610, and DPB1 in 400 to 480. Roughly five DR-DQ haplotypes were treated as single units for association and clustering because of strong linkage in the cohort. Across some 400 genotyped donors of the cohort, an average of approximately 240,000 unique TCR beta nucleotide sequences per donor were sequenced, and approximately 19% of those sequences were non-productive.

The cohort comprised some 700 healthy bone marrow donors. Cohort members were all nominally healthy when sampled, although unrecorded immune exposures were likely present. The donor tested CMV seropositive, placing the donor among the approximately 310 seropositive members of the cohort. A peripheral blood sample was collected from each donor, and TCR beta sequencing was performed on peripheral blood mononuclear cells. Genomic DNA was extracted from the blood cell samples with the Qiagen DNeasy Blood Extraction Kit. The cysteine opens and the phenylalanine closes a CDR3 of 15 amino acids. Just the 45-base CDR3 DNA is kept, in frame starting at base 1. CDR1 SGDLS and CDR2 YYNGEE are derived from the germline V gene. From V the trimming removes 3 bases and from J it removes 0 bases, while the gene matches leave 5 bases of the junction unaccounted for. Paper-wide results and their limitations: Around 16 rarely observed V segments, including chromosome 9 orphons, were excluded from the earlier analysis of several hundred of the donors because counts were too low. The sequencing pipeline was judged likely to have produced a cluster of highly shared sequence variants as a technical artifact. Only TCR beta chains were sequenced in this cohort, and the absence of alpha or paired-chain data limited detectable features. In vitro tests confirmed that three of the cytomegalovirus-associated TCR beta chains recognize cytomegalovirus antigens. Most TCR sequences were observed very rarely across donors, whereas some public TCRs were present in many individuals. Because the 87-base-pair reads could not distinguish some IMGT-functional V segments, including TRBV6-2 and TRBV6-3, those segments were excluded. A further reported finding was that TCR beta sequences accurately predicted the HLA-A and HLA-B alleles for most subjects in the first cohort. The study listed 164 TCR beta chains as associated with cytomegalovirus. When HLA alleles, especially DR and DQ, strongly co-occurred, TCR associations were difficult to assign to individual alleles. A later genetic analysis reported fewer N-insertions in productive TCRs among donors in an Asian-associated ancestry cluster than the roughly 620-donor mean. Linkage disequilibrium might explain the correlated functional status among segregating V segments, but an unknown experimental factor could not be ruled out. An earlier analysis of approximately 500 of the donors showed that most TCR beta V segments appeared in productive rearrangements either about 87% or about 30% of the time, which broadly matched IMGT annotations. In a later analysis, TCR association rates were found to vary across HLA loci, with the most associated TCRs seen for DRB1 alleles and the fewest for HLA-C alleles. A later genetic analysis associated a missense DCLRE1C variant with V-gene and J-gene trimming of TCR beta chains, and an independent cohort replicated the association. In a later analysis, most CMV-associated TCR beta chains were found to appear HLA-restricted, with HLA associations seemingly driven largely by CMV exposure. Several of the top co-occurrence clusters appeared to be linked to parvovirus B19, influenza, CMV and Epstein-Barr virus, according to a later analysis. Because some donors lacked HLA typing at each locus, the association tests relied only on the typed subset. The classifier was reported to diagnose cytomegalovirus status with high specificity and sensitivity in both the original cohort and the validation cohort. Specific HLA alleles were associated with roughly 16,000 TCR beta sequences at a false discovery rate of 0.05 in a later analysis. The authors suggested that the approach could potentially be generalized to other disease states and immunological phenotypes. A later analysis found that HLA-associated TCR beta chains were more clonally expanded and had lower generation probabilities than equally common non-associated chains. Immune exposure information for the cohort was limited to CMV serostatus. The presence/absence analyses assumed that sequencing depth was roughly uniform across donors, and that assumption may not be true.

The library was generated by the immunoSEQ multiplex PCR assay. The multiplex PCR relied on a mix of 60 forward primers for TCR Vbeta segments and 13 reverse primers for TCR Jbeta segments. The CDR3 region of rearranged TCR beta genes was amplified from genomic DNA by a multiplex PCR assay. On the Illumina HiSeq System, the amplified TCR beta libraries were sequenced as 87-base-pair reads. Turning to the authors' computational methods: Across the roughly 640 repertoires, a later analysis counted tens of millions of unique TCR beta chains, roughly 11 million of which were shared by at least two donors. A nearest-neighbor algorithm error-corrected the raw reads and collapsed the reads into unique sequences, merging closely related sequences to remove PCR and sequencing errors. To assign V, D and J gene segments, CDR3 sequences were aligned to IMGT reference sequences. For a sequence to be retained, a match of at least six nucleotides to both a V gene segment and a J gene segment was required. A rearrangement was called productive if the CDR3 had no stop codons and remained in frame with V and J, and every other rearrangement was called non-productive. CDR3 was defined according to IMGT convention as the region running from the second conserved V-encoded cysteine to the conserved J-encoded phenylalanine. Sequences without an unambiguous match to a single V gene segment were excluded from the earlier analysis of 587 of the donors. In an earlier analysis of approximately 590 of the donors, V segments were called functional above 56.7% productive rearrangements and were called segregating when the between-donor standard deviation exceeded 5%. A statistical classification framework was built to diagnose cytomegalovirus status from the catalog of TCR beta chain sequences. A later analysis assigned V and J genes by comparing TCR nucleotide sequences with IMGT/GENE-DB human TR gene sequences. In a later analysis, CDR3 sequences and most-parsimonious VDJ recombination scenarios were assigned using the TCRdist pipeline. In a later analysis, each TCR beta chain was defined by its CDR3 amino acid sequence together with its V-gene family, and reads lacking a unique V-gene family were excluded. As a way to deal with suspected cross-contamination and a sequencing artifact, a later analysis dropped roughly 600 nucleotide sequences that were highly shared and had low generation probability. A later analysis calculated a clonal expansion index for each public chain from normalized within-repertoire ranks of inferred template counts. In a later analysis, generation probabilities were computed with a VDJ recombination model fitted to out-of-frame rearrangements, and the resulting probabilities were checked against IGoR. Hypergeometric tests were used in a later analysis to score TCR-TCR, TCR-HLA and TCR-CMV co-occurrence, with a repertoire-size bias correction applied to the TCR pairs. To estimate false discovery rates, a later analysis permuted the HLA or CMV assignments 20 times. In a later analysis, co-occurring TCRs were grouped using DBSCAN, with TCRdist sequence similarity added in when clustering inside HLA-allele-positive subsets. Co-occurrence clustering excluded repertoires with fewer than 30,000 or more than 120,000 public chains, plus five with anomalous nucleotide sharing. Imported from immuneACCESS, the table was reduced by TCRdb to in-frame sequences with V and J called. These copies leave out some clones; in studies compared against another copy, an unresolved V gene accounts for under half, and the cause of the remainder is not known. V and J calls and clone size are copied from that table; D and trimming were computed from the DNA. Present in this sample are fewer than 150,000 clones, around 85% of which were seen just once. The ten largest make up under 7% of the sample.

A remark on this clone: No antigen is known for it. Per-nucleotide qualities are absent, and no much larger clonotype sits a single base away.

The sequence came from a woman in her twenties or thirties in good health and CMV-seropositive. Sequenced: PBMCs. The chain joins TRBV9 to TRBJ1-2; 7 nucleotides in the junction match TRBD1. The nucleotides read TGTGCCAGCAGCGCTACAGGGGCCCCTAACTATGGCTACACCTTC. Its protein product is CASSATGAPNYGYTF.